This T cell receptor beta chain emerged from a study of shared clonotypes between healthy human individuals. The naive CD8 subset, CD45RO-negative cells positively selected for CCR7, excluded terminally differentiated effector memory CD45RA+ cells. Each of the donors was a healthy adult who was HIV-negative and had not had a recent acute infection or vaccination. This clone was seen just once. Its antigen remains unidentified. Study-level points and caveats: Sequencing of the sorted subsets was shown by rarefaction to be incomplete despite large depth.

Authors' data handling: ImmunoSEQ junction-only sequences lacked quality scores, so their filtering differed. TCRdb keeps only in-frame clones here, not all; method: immunoSEQ multiplex PCR. The DNA gave D and trimming, while V, J and clone size come from that table. The sample includes about 600,000 clones, roughly 98% of them seen just once. The clonotype was recovered from a young man in good health. The sequenced material came from naive CD8+ T cells sorted from blood.

CDR3 sequence (DNA): TGTGCCACCAGCCCCGAGGGGGGGAGCGAGCAGTACTTC. It specifies CATSPEGGSEQYF. The chain links TRBV15 to TRBJ2-7; D might be TRBD2 (7 bases). CDR3 size: 13 residues. With 5 bases removed from V and 6 bases from J, the gap between germline ends came to 14 bases. Germline CDR1 reads LNHNV; CDR2 reads YYDKDF (reference sequence).